This T cell receptor beta chain was recorded in a study of beta chain features in type 1 diabetes. Study information: On cell yields, gender and age, patients and healthy donors were similar.

Expressed TCRB transcripts got sequenced, as all isolated RNA was reverse transcribed. Sequenced by immunoSEQ multiplex PCR; TCRdb stores in-frame clones only, minus some. The data show roughly 330,000 clones, about 13% seen once. The germline gives CDR1 SGHRS, CDR2 YFSETQ. The CDR3 extends over 15 amino acids. J lost 1 base, V lost 4 bases, and 7 bases had no gene match. This clone was observed a handful of times. The antigen is not known. Findings of the study overall: Insertions were fewer and deletions more numerous at VDJ junctions in type 1 diabetes patients. Researchers report that Type 1 diabetes patients had moderately but significantly shorter TCRB CDR3s across all four CD4+ subsets. PCR might show a preference for shorter templates, equally across patients and controls.

The sample consisted of naive CD4+ T cells from blood. The chain links TRBV5-1 to TRBJ2-5, with TRBD2 matching over 7 bases. The TCR was taken from a young woman with type 1 diabetes. CDR3 sequence: CASSRTAGSQETQYF. For the CDR3, the DNA is TGCGCCAGCAGCCGAACAGCGGGATCCCAAGAGACCCAGTACTTC.